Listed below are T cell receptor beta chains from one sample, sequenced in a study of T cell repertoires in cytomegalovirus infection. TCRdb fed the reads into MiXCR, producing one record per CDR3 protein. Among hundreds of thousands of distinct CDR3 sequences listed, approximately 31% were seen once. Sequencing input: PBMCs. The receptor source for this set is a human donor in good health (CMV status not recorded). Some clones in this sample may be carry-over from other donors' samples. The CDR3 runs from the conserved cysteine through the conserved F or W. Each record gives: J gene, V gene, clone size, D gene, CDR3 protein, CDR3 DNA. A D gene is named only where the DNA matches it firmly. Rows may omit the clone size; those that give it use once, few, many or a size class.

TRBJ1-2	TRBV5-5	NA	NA	CASSLGSHRDGYTF	TGTGCCAGCAGCTTGGGGTCACATCGGGATGGCTACACCTTC
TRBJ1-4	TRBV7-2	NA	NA	CASSPNPVTRATNEKLFF	TGTGCCAGCAGCCCCAATCCGGTAACCCGTGCAACTAATGAAAAACTGTTTTTT
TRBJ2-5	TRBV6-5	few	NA	CASSYFGRGNRKIQETQYF	TGTGCCAGCAGTTACTTCGGCAGGGGAAATCGTAAGATTCAAGAGACCCAGTACTTC
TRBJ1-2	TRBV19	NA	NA	CASNTKNRVANYVYTF	TGTGCCAGTAACACGAAGAATAGGGTAGCTAACTATGTCTACACCTTC
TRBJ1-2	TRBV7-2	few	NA	CASSWEGTRGYTF	TGTGCCAGCAGCTGGGAGGGTACCCGGGGCTACACCTTC
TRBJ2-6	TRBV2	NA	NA	CASMSRDSSGANVLTF	TGTGCCAGCATGAGCAGGGATAGCTCTGGGGCCAACGTCCTGACTTTC
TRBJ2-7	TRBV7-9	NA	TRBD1	CASSFYRGLGSYEQYF	TGTGCCAGCAGCTTTTACAGGGGTTTGGGTTCCTACGAGCAGTACTTC
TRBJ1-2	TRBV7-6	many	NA	CASSQFPTPGPRDYGYTF	TGTGCCAGCAGCCAGTTCCCAACCCCGGGCCCCCGGGACTATGGCTACACCTTC
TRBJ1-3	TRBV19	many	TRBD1	CASTIRRATGGTGNTIYF	TGTGCCAGTACCATCCGTCGCGCCACAGGGGGCACTGGAAACACCATATATTTT
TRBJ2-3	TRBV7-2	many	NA	CASSLNSPTDTQYF	TGTGCCAGCAGCTTAAACAGTCCTACAGATACGCAGTATTTT
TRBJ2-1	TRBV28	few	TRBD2	CASSLKLGTSVYNEQFF	TGTGCCAGCAGTTTAAAATTGGGGACTAGCGTTTACAATGAGCAGTTCTTC
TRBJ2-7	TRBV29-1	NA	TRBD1	CSVGGQGLYEQYF	TGCAGCGTTGGGGGACAGGGTCTGTACGAGCAGTACTTC
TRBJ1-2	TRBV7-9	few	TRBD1	CASSTDRWGPNYGYTF	TGTGCCAGCAGCACGGACAGGTGGGGACCTAACTATGGCTACACCTTC
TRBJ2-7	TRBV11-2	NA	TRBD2	CASSSQRGTYEQYF	TGTGCCAGCAGCTCTCAGCGGGGGACCTACGAGCAGTACTTC
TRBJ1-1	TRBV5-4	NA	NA	CASSLTSAVNTEAFF	TGTGCCAGCAGCCTGACTTCGGCAGTTAACACTGAAGCTTTCTTT
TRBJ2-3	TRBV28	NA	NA	CATDFGGASTDTQYF	TGTGCCACGGACTTTGGGGGCGCCAGCACAGATACGCAGTATTTT
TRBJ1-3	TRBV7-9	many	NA	CASSPGDTIYF	TGTGCCAGCAGCCCCGGGGACACCATATATTTT